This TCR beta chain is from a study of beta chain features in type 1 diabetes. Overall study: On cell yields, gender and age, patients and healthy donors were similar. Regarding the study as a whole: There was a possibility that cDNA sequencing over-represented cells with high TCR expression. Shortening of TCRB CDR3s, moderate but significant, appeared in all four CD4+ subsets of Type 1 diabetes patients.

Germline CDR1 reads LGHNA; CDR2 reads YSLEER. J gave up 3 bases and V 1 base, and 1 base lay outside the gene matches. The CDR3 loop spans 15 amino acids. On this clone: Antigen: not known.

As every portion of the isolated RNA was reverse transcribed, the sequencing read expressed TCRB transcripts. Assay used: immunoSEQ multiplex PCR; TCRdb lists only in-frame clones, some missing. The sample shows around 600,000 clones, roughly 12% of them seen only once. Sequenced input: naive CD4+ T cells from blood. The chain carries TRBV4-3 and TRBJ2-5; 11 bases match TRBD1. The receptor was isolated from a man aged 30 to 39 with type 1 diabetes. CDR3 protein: CASSQGTGGEETQYF. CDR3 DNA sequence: TGCGCCAGCAGCCAAGGGACAGGGGGCGAAGAGACCCAGTACTTC.